The 8 T cell receptor beta chains below all came from one sample that was sequenced in a study of regulatory dendritic cells for organ transplantation. This table comes from immunoSEQ multiplex PCR, and its TCRdb copy is limited to in-frame clones, with some not included. The table has some 5,700 clones, around 62% seen once. Sequenced: memory CD8+ T cells from blood. Documented subset: CD45RO+ memory T cells. All receptors come from a human donor in good health.

The chain combines TRBV9 with TRBJ2-2; 8 positions agree with TRBD1. In germline, CDR1 is SGDLS, CDR2 YYNGEE. V lost 0 bases to trimming and J lost 7 bases; unmatched junction nucleotides: 5. The CDR3 is 15 residues long. The DNA for the CDR3 is TGTGCCAGCAGCGTAGGCGGACAGGGAGACGGGGAGCTGTTTTTT. It encodes CASSVGGQGDGELFF.

About this clone: One end of the junction is discordant with germline, which a read error may explain. The chain couples TRBV5-3 to TRBJ1-2; 8 positions agree with TRBD1. TRBV5-3 is an ORF; its function is uncertain. The CDR3 contains 15 residues. The CDR3 spells CASSSWTGPIYGYTF. The CDR3 DNA follows: TGTGCCAGCAGCTCTTGGACAGGGCCAATCTATGGCTACACCTTC.

V usage is TRBV7-9 and J usage is TRBJ1-2, with 7 bases aligning to TRBD1. This CDR3 is built from 14 residues. Germline trimming cut 7 bases from V and 1 base from J; bases unmatched to any gene: 6. Germline loops: CDR1 SEHNR, CDR2 FQNEAQ (reference sequence). The CDR3 here is CASTSTGSNYGYTF. The CDR3 bases are TGTGCCAGCACTTCGACAGGGAGTAACTATGGCTACACCTTC.

J is TRBJ2-3 and V is TRBV18; D gene unclear. The ends were cut back, 2 bases at V and 3 bases at J, with 18 bases in the middle. Looked up from germline, CDR1 is KGHSH and CDR2 is LQKENI. The CDR3 sequence is 17 residues long. CDR3 region: CASSPDRENSFTDTQYF. In DNA form, the CDR3 reads TGTGCCAGCTCACCAGATCGAGAGAACTCCTTTACAGATACGCAGTATTTT.

The J gene is TRBJ2-6, the V gene TRBV11-2; D gene ambiguous. Germline V gene lookup returns CDR1 SGHAT and CDR2 FQNNGV. The CDR3 length is 18 residues. Deletions cut 5 bases from V and 2 bases from J, with 19 bases between. In DNA form, the CDR3 reads TGTGCCAGCAGCCGCCCTCTTACAGCCTACACTGGGGCCAACGTCCTGACTTTC. Translation gives CASSRPLTAYTGANVLTF.

The chain combines TRBV7-6 with TRBJ2-5, with 9 bases fitting TRBD2. Trimming removed 3 bases from V and 3 bases from J; junction bases left unmatched: 5. Germline values: CDR1 SGHVS, CDR2 FNYEAQ. This CDR3 is 15 amino acids long. CDR3 protein: CASSFPLAGKETQYF. DNA for the CDR3: TGTGCCAGCAGCTTCCCACTAGCGGGTAAAGAGACCCAGTACTTC. Drawing the rest from reference TRBV7-6 and TRBJ2-5, the complete variable domain is GAGVSQSPRYKVTKRGQDVALRCDPISGHVSLYWYRQALGQGPEFLTYFNYEAQQDKSGLPNDRFSAERPEGSISTLTIQRTEQRDSAMYRCASSFPLAGKETQYFGPGTRLLVL.

This rearrangement joins TRBV5-6 to TRBJ1-5, with D maybe TRBD1 (5 bases). V was clipped by 2 bases and J by 2 bases, with 8 bases between them. CDR3 length: 14 residues. Germline values: CDR1 SGHDT, CDR2 YYEEEE. CDR3 in amino acids: CASSFGAGNQPQHF. The CDR3, as DNA: TGTGCCAGCAGCTTTGGGGCGGGCAATCAGCCCCAGCATTTT.

This chain links TRBV9 with TRBJ2-7, with TRBD1 matching over 12 bases. Germline V gene data show CDR1 as SGDLS and CDR2 as YYNGEE. J was trimmed by 2 bases and V by 3 bases; bases with no gene match: 12. The CDR3 sequence is 18 residues long. CDR3 protein: CASSASRDRGPFTYEQYF. CDR3 in DNA: TGTGCCAGCAGCGCAAGCCGGGACAGGGGGCCTTTTACCTACGAGCAGTACTTC.